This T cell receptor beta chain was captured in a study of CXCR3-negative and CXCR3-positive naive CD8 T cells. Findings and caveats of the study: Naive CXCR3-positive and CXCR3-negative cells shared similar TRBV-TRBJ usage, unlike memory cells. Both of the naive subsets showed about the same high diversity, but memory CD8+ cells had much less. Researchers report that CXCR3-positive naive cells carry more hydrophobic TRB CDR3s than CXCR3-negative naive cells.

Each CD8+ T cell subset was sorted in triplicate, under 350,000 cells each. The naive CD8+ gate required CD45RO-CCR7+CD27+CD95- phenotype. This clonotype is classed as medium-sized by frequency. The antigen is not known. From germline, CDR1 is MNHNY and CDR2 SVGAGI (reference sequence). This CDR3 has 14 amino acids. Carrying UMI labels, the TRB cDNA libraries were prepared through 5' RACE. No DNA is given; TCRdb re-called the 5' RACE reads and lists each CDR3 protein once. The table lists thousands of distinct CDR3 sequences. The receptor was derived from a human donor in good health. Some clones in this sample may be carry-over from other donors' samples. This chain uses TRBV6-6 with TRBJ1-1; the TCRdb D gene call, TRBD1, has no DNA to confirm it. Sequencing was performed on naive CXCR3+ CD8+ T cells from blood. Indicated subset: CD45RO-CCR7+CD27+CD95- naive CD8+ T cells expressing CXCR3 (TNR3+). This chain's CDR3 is CASTAGTVSTEAFF.